A single sample gave rise to the 25 T cell receptor beta chains below, sequenced in a study of blood T cell repertoires in COVID-19. Here immunoSEQ multiplex PCR was the method, and the copy in TCRdb shows in-frame clones only, minus some. The table records fewer than 500,000 clones, 81% of them present only once. The sequencing sample was made of peripheral blood. Receptor source: a human donor with acute or convalescent COVID-19. The donor label of this sample is uncertain.

The CDR3 reads CATSRGQGGSNQPQHF. The DNA for the CDR3 is TGTGCCACCAGCAGGGGCCAAGGGGGTAGCAATCAGCCCCAGCATTTT. This chain links TRBV15 with TRBJ1-5; D may be TRBD1 (6 bases). The CDR3 length is 16 residues. The ends were cut back, 3 bases at V and 0 bases at J, with 12 bases in the middle. Germline values: CDR1 LNHNV, CDR2 YYDKDF (reference sequence).

This clone was observed once. The CDR3 loop reads CASSPGQGKNTEAFF. CDR3 DNA: TGTGCCAGCTCACCGGGGCAGGGGAAGAACACTGAAGCTTTCTTT. V gene TRBV18 combines with J gene TRBJ1-1, with D possibly TRBD1 on 6 matching bases. Trimming removed 3 bases at V and 1 base at J, with 12 bases between. The CDR3 contains 15 residues. CDR1 and CDR2 (germline): KGHSH, LQKENI.

The V and J genes are TRBV3-1 (or the pseudogene TRBV3-2) and TRBJ2-7, with 7 positions matching TRBD2. Losses at the gene ends were 1 base for V and 0 bases for J; bases not matched to a gene: 6. Looked up from germline, CDR1 is LGHDT and CDR2 is YNNKEL (reference sequence). The CDR3 length is 16 residues. CDR3 DNA sequence: TGTGCCAGCAGCCAAGTTCCCGGCGGGAGCTCCTACGAGCAGTACTTC. Amino acid sequence: CASSQVPGGSSYEQYF.

This sequence joins TRBV6-5 and TRBJ1-2, with 8 positions matching TRBD1. The trim removed 7 bases at V and 4 bases at J, leaving 11 bases unmatched. Germline CDR1 MNHEY, CDR2 SVGAGI. The CDR3 has 15 residues. CDR3 DNA: TGTGCCAGCACCCCCCCTCAGGGGGCATTCTATGGCTACACCTTC. Amino acid sequence: CASTPPQGAFYGYTF.

This sequence joins TRBV30 and TRBJ1-2; 7 positions match TRBD1. From germline, CDR1 is GTSNPN and CDR2 SVGIG (reference sequence). The ends lost 4 bases at V and 8 bases at J; junction bases unmatched: 7. The CDR3 spans 12 residues. The CDR3 DNA is TGTGCCTGGACCCCGACAGGGCTCGGCTACACCTTC. It translates to CAWTPTGLGYTF.

The chain uses TRBV5-1 and TRBJ2-2; 8 nucleotides match TRBD1. This CDR3 contains 14 residues. From germline, CDR1 is SGHRS and CDR2 YFSETQ. Trimming removed 7 bases from V and 7 bases from J; junction bases left unmatched: 9. CDR3 amino acids: CASVGQGAGGELFF. The CDR3 coding sequence is TGCGCCAGCGTCGGTCAGGGGGCAGGCGGGGAGCTGTTTTTT.

This chain uses TRBV7-9 with TRBJ1-5; no clear D. Trimming removed 5 bases from V and 4 bases from J, with 18 bases in between. In germline, CDR1 is SEHNR, CDR2 FQNEAQ (reference sequence). CDR3 length equals 16 residues. CDR3 in amino acids: CASSPVAGLGNQPQHF. CDR3 nucleotides: TGTGCCAGCAGCCCAGTAGCGGGGTTAGGAAATCAGCCCCAGCATTTT.

Only one count was recorded for this clone. CDR3 coding DNA: TGTGCCAGCAGCTTAGAGCAGGGTTTAGGTGGCTACACCTTC. Translated, it gives CASSLEQGLGGYTF. The chain uses TRBV11-2 and TRBJ1-2, with D possibly matching TRBD1 (5 bases). The CDR3 runs 14 residues. Germline assignment: CDR1 SGHAT and CDR2 FQNNGV. The V and J ends lost 0 bases and 7 bases respectively, with 12 bases between them.

The J gene is TRBJ1-4, the V gene TRBV28, with TRBD1 matching over 7 bases. The ends lost 6 bases at V and 8 bases at J; junction bases unmatched: 12. The CDR3 is made up of 15 amino acids. The V gene's germline CDR1 is MDHEN and CDR2 SYDVKM. The CDR3: CASSLLQGTGEKLFF. In DNA form, the CDR3 reads TGTGCCAGCAGCCTCCTACAGGGGACGGGGGAAAAACTGTTTTTT.

Here the CDR3 DNA reads TGTGCCTGGAGTTGGGGACAGGGGGTCTACGAGCAGTACTTC. As protein: CAWSWGQGVYEQYF. This chain links TRBV30 with TRBJ2-7; 11 bases map to TRBD1. Germline V CDR1 and CDR2: GTSNPN, SVGIG (reference sequence). Trimming removed 2 bases from V and 3 bases from J; junction bases left unmatched: 3. The CDR3 has 14 amino acids.

The table lists this clone with a few counts. The rearrangement joins TRBV5-1 to TRBJ1-1, with D possibly TRBD1 on 6 matching bases. Trimming shortened V by 1 base and J by 0 bases, and 16 bases separated the two germline ends. This CDR3 contains 17 residues. From germline, CDR1 is SGHRS and CDR2 YFSETQ. In DNA, the CDR3 is TGCGCCAGCAGCTTGTGGGGGACACAAGGAATGAACACTGAAGCTTTCTTT. Translated: CASSLWGTQGMNTEAFF.

The gene calls are TRBV3-1 (or the pseudogene TRBV3-2) and TRBJ2-1; 7 nucleotides align to TRBD1. Germline V gives CDR1 LGHDT, CDR2 YNNKEL (reference sequence). The CDR3 runs 14 residues. V lost 7 bases, J lost 5 bases, and 8 bases stayed unmatched. The CDR3 coding sequence is TGTGCCAGCACCCGACAGGGTTCCAACAATGAGCAGTTCTTC. Translating it yields CASTRQGSNNEQFF.

J is TRBJ1-1 and V is TRBV7-9; TRBD1 matches at 11 bases. The CDR3 extends over 15 amino acids. Trimming at V came to 6 bases and at J to 6 bases, leaving 9 bases not matched to a gene. Germline lookup yields CDR1 SEHNR and CDR2 FQNEAQ (reference sequence). As DNA, the CDR3 is TGTGCCAGCAGGCAATGGACAGGGGGCGTCCCTGAAGCTTTCTTT. This sequence encodes CASRQWTGGVPEAFF.

The chain carries TRBV2 and TRBJ2-6; 8 nucleotides match TRBD1. Looked up from germline, CDR1 is SNHLY and CDR2 is FYNNEI. The CDR3 loop spans 17 amino acids. V was clipped by 3 bases and J by 2 bases; unmatched bases: 6. The CDR3 DNA reads TGTGCCAGCAGTGACCGAGGGACAGGCCCTGGGGCCAACGTCCTGACTTTC. It codes for CASSDRGTGPGANVLTF.

J is TRBJ1-2 and V is TRBV9; D remains unclear. Germline CDR1 is SGDLS and CDR2 is YYNGEE. V dropped 0 bases and J dropped 3 bases, with 12 bases sitting between them. The CDR3 has 15 amino acids. Here the CDR3 reads CASSVDPSADYGYTF. CDR3 sequence (DNA): TGTGCCAGCAGCGTAGATCCGAGCGCCGACTATGGCTACACCTTC.

This chain uses TRBV30 with TRBJ1-2, with TRBD1 identical over 7 bases. The CDR3 is made up of 12 amino acids. J gave up 5 bases and V 0 bases, and 0 bases lay outside the gene matches. Germline V lookup: CDR1 GTSNPN, CDR2 SVGIG (reference sequence). CDR3: CAWSVQGYGYTF. In nucleotides, the CDR3 is TGTGCCTGGAGTGTACAGGGGTATGGCTACACCTTC.

Notes on this clone: Other DNA variants within this sample encode the same CDR3. This chain links TRBV27 with TRBJ1-5; D possibly corresponds to TRBD1 (5 bases). Germline CDR1 is MNHEY and CDR2 is SMNVEV (reference sequence). Trimming left V 6 bases short and J 4 bases short, with 10 bases between. The CDR3 consists of 13 residues. In nucleotides, the CDR3 is TGTGCCAGCAGCCCCGACAGAAATCAGCCCCAGCATTTT. This encodes CASSPDRNQPQHF.

The chain joins TRBV4-1 to TRBJ1-6, with 7 bases aligning to TRBD1. The J segment lost 7 bases and the V segment lost 5 bases, leaving 11 bases of the junction unmatched. This CDR3 spans 16 amino acids. Germline loops: CDR1 MGHRA, CDR2 YSYEKL. The DNA of the CDR3 is TGCGCCAGCAGCTTGGACAGGAGGGGTGGAAATTCACCCCTCCACTTT. Its protein product is CASSLDRRGGNSPLHF.

V gene TRBV19 combines with J gene TRBJ2-1, with D unresolved. The CDR3 contains 12 residues. The V end was cut by 3 bases, the J end by 9 bases, with 9 bases between. Germline V gene data show CDR1 as LNHDA and CDR2 as SQIVND (reference sequence). The CDR3 region is CASSILSSEQFF. In DNA form, the CDR3 reads TGTGCCAGTAGTATCCTCTCTAGTGAGCAGTTCTTC.

This clone showed up just once. J is TRBJ2-7 and V is TRBV4-1; D ambiguous. The V gene lost 0 bases and the J gene lost 3 bases, with 15 bases spanning the gap. The CDR3 is 16 residues long. CDR1 and CDR2 (germline): MGHRA, YSYEKL. DNA for the CDR3: TGCGCCAGCAGCCAAGAAGGCAAGAACAGAGACTACGAGCAGTACTTC. Amino acid sequence: CASSQEGKNRDYEQYF.

This clone was picked up a small number of times. The rearrangement uses TRBV30 and TRBJ1-1; perhaps TRBD1 as D (6 bases). The germline gives CDR1 GTSNPN, CDR2 SVGIG (reference sequence). The CDR3 is 15 residues long. V lost 3 bases, J lost 5 bases, and 19 bases lay in between. CDR3 amino acids: CAWSPTMDSWTEAFF. The CDR3 DNA sequence: TGTGCCTGGAGCCCCACGATGGACAGTTGGACTGAAGCTTTCTTT.

The rearrangement uses TRBV10-1 and TRBJ2-3, with 8 bases that match TRBD1. CDR1 is WNHNN and CDR2 is SYGVQD in the germline V gene (reference sequence). V lost 6 bases, J lost 1 base, and 6 bases stayed unmatched. This CDR3 has 15 residues. The DNA for the CDR3 is TGCGCCAGCAGCCTTGCGGACAGGGGCACAGATACGCAGTATTTT. This translates into CASSLADRGTDTQYF.

The genes are TRBV18 and TRBJ2-1; 10 bases agree with TRBD2. The CDR3 extends over 16 amino acids. Trimming cost V 2 bases and J 9 bases; bases outside gene matches: 10. Germline CDR1 and CDR2: KGHSH and LQKENI. DNA of the CDR3: TGTGCCAGCTCACCAAGTGCGTCTAGCGGGAGTCTTGAGCAGTTCTTC. Its translation is CASSPSASSGSLEQFF.

This rearrangement joins TRBV12-3 or TRBV12-4 to TRBJ1-5; 7 bases align to TRBD1. The trim removed 9 bases at V and 4 bases at J, leaving 6 bases unmatched. The CDR3 runs to 13 residues. CDR3 protein: CASKGQLNQPQHF. For the CDR3, the DNA is TGTGCCAGTAAGGGACAGCTAAATCAGCCCCAGCATTTT.

The chain is built from TRBV7-9 and TRBJ1-4; D might be TRBD1 (6 bases). There are 17 residues in the CDR3. Trimming pared 5 bases from V and 5 bases from J, leaving 21 bases between. The germline V gene has CDR1 SEHNR and CDR2 FQNEAQ (reference sequence). The DNA of the CDR3 is TGTGCCAGCAGCCGAAGCGCAAACAGGGAACAAAATGAAAAACTGTTTTTT. The encoded protein is CASSRSANREQNEKLFF.